This TCR beta chain was recovered during a study of shared clonotypes between healthy human individuals. A word on this clone: Other DNA sequences in the same sample also yield this CDR3.

Germline CDR1 and CDR2: LGHNA and YSLEER. CDR3 length: 13 residues. Trimming left V 1 base short and J 5 bases short, with 6 bases between. CD45RO negativity and positive selection for CCR7 defined naive CD8 cells, a population that excluded terminally differentiated effector memory CD45RA+ cells. The method was immunoSEQ multiplex PCR; TCRdb's version includes in-frame clones alone and lacks a portion of them. Here the sample spans about 2.1 million clones, 85% to 95% being singletons. This receptor was obtained from a man younger than 35 in good health. Some clones in this sample may be carry-over from other donors' samples. The sequencing sample was made of naive CD8+ T cells from PBMCs. The chain combines TRBV4-3 with TRBJ2-1, with D perhaps matching TRBD1 or TRBD2 (5 bases each). The CDR3 reads CASSQVGDNEQFF. The CDR3 DNA is TGCGCCAGCAGCCAAGTGGGGGACAATGAGCAGTTCTTC.